The T cell receptor (beta chain) described here comes from a study of blood T cell repertoires in COVID-19. Study context: Sources were T cells, B-cell-depleted T cells, or PBMCs; the material itself was cDNA or gDNA.

Seattle patients were enrolled during active infection and followed longitudinally. The V gene end was trimmed by 5 bases and the J gene end by 0 bases; junction bases not matched to a gene: 1. The CDR3 runs 15 residues. CDR1 is SNHLY and CDR2 is FYNNEI in the germline V gene. Source study methods: The assay estimated nucleated cells by amplifying reference gene primers. Generated by immunoSEQ multiplex PCR, the TCRdb table keeps only in-frame clones and is missing some. That table supplies the V and J calls and clone size; D and trimming were determined from the DNA. The data contain under 85,000 clones, 86% of them singletons.

The clonotype comes from a man in his forties with COVID-19, enrolled during active disease. Sequences were obtained from peripheral blood. The chain carries TRBV2 and TRBJ2-1; 10 bases map to TRBD1. The CDR3 DNA sequence: TGTGCCAGCAGTCGGACAGGGGGCTCCTACAATGAGCAGTTCTTC. It is translated as CASSRTGGSYNEQFF. Drawing the rest from reference TRBV2 and TRBJ2-1, the complete variable domain is EPEVTQTPSHQVTQMGQEVILRCVPISNHLYFYWYRQILGQKVEFLVSFYNNEISEKSEIFDDQFSVERPDGSNFTLKIRSTKLEDSAMYFCASSRTGGSYNEQFFGPGTRLTVL.